The clone carrying this T cell receptor beta chain was found a few times. This sample stems from a study of blood T cell repertoires in COVID-19. Study-level background: From the United States, Italy and Spain came samples of acute and convalescent COVID-19. T cells, B-cell-depleted T cells, or PBMCs supplied cDNA or gDNA.

The Seattle patients, enrolled during active infection, were followed longitudinally. In the source study's methods: Amplification with reference gene primers provided the estimates of nucleated cell counts. Profiling relied on immunoSEQ multiplex PCR, and the TCRdb table lists in-frame clones only, not all of them. V, J and clone size are taken as reported in that table, and D and trimming were inferred from the DNA itself. Of 300,000 to 450,000 clones listed, 89% are singletons. Sequencing input: peripheral blood. This TCR was sampled from a woman in her sixties with COVID-19, enrolled during active disease.

CDR3 loop: CASSRNLNPGTQETQYF. CDR3 sequence (DNA): TGTGCCAGCAGCCGAAACCTGAACCCCGGGACACAAGAGACCCAGTACTTC. The chain joins TRBV3-1 (or the pseudogene TRBV3-2) to TRBJ2-5, with a weak D call TRBD1 (6 bases). The CDR3 runs 17 residues. The V and J ends lost 4 bases and 2 bases respectively, with 20 bases between them. Germline V lookup: CDR1 LGHDT, CDR2 YNNKEL (reference sequence).